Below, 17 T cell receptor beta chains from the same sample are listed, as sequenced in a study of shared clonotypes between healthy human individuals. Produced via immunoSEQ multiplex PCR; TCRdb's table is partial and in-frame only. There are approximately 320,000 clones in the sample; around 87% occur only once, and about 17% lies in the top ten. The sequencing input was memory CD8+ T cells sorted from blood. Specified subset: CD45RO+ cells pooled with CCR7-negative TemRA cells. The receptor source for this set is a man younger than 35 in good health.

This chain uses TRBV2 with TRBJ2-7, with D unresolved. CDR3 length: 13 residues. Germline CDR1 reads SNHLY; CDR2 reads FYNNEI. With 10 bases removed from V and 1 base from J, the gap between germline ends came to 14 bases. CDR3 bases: TGTGCCATCCCAATATCTGCATCCTACGAGCAGTACTTC. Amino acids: CAIPISASYEQYF. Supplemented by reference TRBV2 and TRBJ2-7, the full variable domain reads EPEVTQTPSHQVTQMGQEVILRCVPISNHLYFYWYRQILGQKVEFLVSFYNNEISEKSEIFDDQFSVERPDGSNFTLKIRSTKLEDSAMYFCAIPISASYEQYFGPGTRLTVT.

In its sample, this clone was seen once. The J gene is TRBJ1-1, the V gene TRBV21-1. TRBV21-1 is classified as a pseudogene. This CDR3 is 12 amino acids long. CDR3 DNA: TGTGCCAGCAGCAGCACGAACACTGAAGCTTTCTTT. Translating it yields CASSSTNTEAFF.

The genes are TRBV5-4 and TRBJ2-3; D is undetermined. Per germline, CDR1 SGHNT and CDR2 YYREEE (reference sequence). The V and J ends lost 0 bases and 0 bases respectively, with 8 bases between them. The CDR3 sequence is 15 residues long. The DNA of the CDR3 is TGTGCCAGCAGCTTGGGGGGTTCTAGCACAGATACGCAGTATTTT. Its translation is CASSLGGSSTDTQYF.

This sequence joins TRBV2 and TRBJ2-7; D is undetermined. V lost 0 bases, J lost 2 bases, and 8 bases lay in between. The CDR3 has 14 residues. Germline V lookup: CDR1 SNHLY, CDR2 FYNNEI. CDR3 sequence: CASSEAGWAYEQYF. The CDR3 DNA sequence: TGTGCCAGCAGTGAAGCAGGGTGGGCCTACGAGCAGTACTTC.

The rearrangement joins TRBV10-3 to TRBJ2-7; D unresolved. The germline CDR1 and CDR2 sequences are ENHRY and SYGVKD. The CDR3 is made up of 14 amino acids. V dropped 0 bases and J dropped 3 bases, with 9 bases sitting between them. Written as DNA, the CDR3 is TGTGCCATCAGTGAGTCAAGGCAGTACTACGAGCAGTACTTC. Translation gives CAISESRQYYEQYF.

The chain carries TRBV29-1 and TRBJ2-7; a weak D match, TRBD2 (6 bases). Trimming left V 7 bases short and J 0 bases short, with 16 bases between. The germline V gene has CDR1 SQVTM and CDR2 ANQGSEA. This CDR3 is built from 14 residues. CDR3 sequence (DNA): TGCAGCGCGTTTTCTGGCGGGGTCTCCTACGAGCAGTACTTC. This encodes CSAFSGGVSYEQYF.

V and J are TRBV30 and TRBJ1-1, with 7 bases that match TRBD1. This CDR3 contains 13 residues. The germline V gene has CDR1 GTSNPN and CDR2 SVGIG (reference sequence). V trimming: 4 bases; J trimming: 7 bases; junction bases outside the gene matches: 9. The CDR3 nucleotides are TGTGCCTGGAACGTGGGACAGTCCTATGAAGCTTTCTTT. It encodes CAWNVGQSYEAFF.

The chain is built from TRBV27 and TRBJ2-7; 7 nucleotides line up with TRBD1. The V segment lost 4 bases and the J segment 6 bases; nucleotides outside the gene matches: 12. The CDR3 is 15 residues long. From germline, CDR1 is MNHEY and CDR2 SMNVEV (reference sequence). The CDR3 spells CASSSPGQRSGEQYF. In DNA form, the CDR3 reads TGTGCCAGCAGTTCTCCGGGACAGAGGTCGGGCGAGCAGTACTTC.

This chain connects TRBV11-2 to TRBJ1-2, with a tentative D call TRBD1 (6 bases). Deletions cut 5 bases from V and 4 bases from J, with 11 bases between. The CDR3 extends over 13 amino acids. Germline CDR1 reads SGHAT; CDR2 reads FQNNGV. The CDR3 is CASSEGGTYGYTF. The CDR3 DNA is TGTGCCAGCAGCGAAGGGGGGACCTATGGCTACACCTTC. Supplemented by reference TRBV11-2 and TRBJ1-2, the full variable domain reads EAGVAQSPRYKIIEKRQSVAFWCNPISGHATLYWYQQILGQGPKLLIQFQNNGVVDDSQLPKDRFSAERLKGVDSTLKIQPAKLEDSAVYLCASSEGGTYGYTFGSGTRLTVV.

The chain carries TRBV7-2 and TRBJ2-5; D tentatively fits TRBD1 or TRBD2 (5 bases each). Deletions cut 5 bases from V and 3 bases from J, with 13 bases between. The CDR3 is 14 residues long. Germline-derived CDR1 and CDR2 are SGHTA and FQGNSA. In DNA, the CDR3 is TGTGCCAGCAGCGCCACTAGGGGCAAAGAGACCCAGTACTTC. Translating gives CASSATRGKETQYF.

The CDR3 loop is CASSPLPDYRGPMNTEAFF. CDR3 DNA sequence: TGTGCCAGCAGCCCGCTGCCCGATTACAGGGGCCCCATGAACACTGAAGCTTTCTTT. The rearrangement links TRBV5-5 to TRBJ1-1, with TRBD1 matching 7 bases. The germline gives CDR1 SGHKS, CDR2 YYEKEE (reference sequence). The CDR3 runs to 19 residues. Trimming at V came to 4 bases and at J to 0 bases, leaving 18 bases not matched to a gene.

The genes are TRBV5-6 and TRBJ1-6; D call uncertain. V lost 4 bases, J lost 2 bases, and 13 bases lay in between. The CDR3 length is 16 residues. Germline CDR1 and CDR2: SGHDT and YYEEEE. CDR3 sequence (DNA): TGTGCCAGCAGCCCTTGGAGAGGGACCTATAATTCACCCCTCCACTTT. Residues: CASSPWRGTYNSPLHF.

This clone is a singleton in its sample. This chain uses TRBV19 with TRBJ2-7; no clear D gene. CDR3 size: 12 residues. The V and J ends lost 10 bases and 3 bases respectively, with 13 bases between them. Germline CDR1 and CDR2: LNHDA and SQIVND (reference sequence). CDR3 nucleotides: TGTGCCACTCGGAAGGACGTCTACGAGCAGTACTTC. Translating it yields CATRKDVYEQYF.

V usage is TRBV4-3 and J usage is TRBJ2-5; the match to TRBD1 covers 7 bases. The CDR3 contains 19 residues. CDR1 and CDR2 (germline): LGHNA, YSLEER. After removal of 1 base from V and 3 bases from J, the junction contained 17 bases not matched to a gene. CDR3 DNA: TGCGCCAGCAGCCAAGTAACTTCCGGACAGGTCGATCGCGAAGAGACCCAGTACTTC. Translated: CASSQVTSGQVDREETQYF.

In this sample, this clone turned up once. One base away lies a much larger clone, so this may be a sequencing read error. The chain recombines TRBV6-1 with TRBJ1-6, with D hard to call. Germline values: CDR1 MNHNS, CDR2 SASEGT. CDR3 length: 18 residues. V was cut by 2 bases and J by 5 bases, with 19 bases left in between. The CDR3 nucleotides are TGTGCCAGCAGTGAATATATCCTTGTCGGACGGGATAATTCACCCCTCCACTTT. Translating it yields CASSEYILVGRDNSPLHF.

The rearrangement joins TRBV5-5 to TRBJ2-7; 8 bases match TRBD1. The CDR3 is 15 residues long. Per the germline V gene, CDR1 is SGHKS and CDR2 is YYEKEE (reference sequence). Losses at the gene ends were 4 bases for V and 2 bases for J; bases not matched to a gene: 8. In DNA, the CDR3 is TGTGCCAGCAGCCAAGCAGGGGGCGCCCCCTACGAGCAGTACTTC. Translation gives CASSQAGGAPYEQYF.

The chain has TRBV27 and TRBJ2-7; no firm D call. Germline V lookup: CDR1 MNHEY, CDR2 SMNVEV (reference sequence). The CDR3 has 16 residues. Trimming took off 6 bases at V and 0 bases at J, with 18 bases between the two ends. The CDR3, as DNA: TGTGCCAGCAGCCCCGCGAATGAGATCTTCTCCTACGAGCAGTACTTC. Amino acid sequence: CASSPANEIFSYEQYF.